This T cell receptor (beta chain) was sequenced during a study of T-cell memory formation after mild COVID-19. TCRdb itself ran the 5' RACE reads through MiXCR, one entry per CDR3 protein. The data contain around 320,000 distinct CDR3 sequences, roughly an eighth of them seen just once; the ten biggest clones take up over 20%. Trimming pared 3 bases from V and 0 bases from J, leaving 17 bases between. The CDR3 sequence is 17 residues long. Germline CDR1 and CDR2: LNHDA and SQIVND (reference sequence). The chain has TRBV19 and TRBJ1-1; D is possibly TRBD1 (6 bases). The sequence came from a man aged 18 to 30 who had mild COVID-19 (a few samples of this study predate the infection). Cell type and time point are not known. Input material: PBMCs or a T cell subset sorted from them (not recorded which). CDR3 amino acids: CASSIRGGNRMNTEAFF. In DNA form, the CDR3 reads TGTGCCAGTAGTATTCGAGGGGGAAACCGGATGAACACTGAAGCTTTCTTT.